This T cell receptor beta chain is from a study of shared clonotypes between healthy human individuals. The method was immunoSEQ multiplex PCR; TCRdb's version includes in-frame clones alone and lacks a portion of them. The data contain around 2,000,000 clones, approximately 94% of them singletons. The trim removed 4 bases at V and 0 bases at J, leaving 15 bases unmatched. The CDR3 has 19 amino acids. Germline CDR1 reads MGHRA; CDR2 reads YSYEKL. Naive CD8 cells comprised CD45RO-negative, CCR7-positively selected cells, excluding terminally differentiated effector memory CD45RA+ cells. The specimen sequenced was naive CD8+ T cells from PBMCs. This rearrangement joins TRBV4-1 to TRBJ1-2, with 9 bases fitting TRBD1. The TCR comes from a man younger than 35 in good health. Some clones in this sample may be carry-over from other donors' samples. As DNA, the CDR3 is TGCGCCAGCAGCCGAGACCCACAGGGGGCCGTCTCTCCTAACTATGGCTACACCTTC. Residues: CASSRDPQGAVSPNYGYTF.